This section outlines one T cell receptor (beta chain) sequence together with its context. Antigen specificity is unknown. These data come from a study of spatial heterogeneity in lung cancer. The overall study: The authors sequenced available follow-up PBMC samples, taken a median of roughly 24 months after resection.

Trimming left V 8 bases short and J 4 bases short, with 15 bases between. CDR1 WSHSY and CDR2 SAAADI come from the germline V gene. CDR3 length equals 13 residues. Time point here: blood at routine non-recurrence follow-up after resection. Findings and limits, study-wide: At resection, ubiquitous expanded tumor TCRs appeared in blood more than at follow-up.

TCRdb re-derived calls from the 5' RACE reads in MiXCR, one entry per CDR3 protein. The table shows 110,000 or so distinct CDR3 sequences, with 11% occurring only once. The clonotype originates from a female donor with early-stage non-small cell lung cancer. Sequencing was performed on PBMCs, taken at follow-up. The V gene is TRBV10-2, the J gene TRBJ2-7, with D perhaps matching TRBD1 (6 bases). The CDR3 loop is CASLLEQGYEQYF. The CDR3 DNA reads as TGCGCCAGCCTTTTGGAACAGGGTTACGAGCAGTACTTC.